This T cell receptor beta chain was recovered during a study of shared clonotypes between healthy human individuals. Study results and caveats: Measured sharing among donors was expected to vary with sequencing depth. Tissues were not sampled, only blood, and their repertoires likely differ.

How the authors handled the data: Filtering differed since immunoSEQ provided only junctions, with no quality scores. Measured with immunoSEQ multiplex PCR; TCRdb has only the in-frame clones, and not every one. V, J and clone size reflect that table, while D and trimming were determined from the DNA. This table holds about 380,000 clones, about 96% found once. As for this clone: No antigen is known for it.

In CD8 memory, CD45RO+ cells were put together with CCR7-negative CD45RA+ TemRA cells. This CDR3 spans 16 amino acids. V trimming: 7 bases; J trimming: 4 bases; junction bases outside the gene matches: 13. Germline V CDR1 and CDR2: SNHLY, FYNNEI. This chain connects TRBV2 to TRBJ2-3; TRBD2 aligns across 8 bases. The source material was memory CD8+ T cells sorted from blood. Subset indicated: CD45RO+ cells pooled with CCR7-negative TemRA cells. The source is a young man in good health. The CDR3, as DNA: TGTGCCAGCAAATTCACGCGGGAGGTCGGGTCAGATACGCAGTATTTT. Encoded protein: CASKFTREVGSDTQYF. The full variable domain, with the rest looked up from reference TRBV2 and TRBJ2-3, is EPEVTQTPSHQVTQMGQEVILRCVPISNHLYFYWYRQILGQKVEFLVSFYNNEISEKSEIFDDQFSVERPDGSNFTLKIRSTKLEDSAMYFCASKFTREVGSDTQYFGPGTRLTVL.